Below, one TCR beta chain is given with its context. This entry belongs to a study of blood T cell repertoires in COVID-19. Study as a whole: Samples of COVID-19 (acute and convalescent) were obtained from the United States, Italy and Spain.

Patients of the Seattle cohort, enrolled during active infection, were followed longitudinally. Original processing notes: Counts of nucleated cells, estimated from reference gene primer amplification, were obtained. Data came from immunoSEQ multiplex PCR; TCRdb stores just in-frame clones and leaves some out. The DNA was the basis for D and trimming; V, J and clone size are from that table. Counted here are approximately 290,000 clones, 70% to 90% occurring once; the ten biggest clones make up roughly 0.87%. Trimming left V 0 bases short and J 4 bases short, with 10 bases between. The germline CDR1 and CDR2 sequences are SGDLS and YYNGEE. The CDR3 is made up of 14 amino acids.

The sample consisted of peripheral blood. The sequence was collected from a human donor with COVID-19, enrolled during active disease. The donor label of this sample is uncertain. The gene calls are TRBV9 and TRBJ1-1; D uncertain. In nucleotides, the CDR3 is TGTGCCAGCAGCGTAGTTCTGGGAGGCACTGAAGCTTTCTTT. Protein sequence: CASSVVLGGTEAFF.